The next 8 T cell receptor beta chains were all read from a single sample in a study of long-term antiretroviral therapy in people with HIV. An immunoSEQ assay, version v3.0, was performed at survey level. The data were produced by immunoSEQ multiplex PCR, yet TCRdb's version contains in-frame clones alone and is incomplete. The sample holds tens of thousands of clones; around 87% are singletons and the top ten take about 8.3%. The sequenced sample was unsorted PBMCs, obtained 0.2 years before starting antiretroviral therapy. Receptors were obtained from a man younger than 30 with HIV.

The chain combines TRBV5-8 with TRBJ2-7, with 9 bases fitting TRBD1. The V gene end was trimmed by 1 base and the J gene end by 0 bases; junction bases not matched to a gene: 5. CDR1 is SGHTS and CDR2 is YDEGEE in the germline V gene. This CDR3 comprises 16 residues. CDR3 DNA: TGTGCCAGCAGCTTGCCCGGGACAGGGATCTCCTACGAGCAGTACTTC. This sequence encodes CASSLPGTGISYEQYF.

This chain uses TRBV7-2 with TRBJ2-1; 14 bases are shared with TRBD2. Germline V gene data show CDR1 as SGHTA and CDR2 as FQGNSA. This CDR3 contains 17 residues. The V and J ends lost 1 base and 10 bases, in that order; junction bases with no gene match: 9. CDR3 region: CASSLVPGTSGSGEQFF. In DNA form, the CDR3 reads TGTGCCAGCAGCTTAGTCCCAGGGACTAGCGGGAGTGGGGAGCAGTTCTTC. Complete variable domain (other parts from reference TRBV7-2 and TRBJ2-1): GAGVSQSPSNKVTEKGKDVELRCDPISGHTALYWYRQSLGQGLEFLIYFQGNSAPDKSGLPSDRFSAERTGGSVSTLTIQRTQQEDSAVYLCASSLVPGTSGSGEQFFGPGTRLTVL.

The chain carries TRBV2 and TRBJ2-7; 8 positions match TRBD1. The CDR3 runs 12 residues. The junction had 8 bases not matched to a gene; V was cut back by 10 bases and J by 6 bases. Germline V gives CDR1 SNHLY, CDR2 FYNNEI. The CDR3 reads CATRTGNREQYF. The DNA for the CDR3 is TGTGCCACCCGGACAGGGAATCGCGAGCAGTACTTC.

This clone was recorded once. As DNA, the CDR3 is TGTGCCAGCAGCAGAGGGGGTTTGGGCGAGCAGTACTTC. The encoded protein is CASSRGGLGEQYF. This chain connects TRBV13 to TRBJ2-7; TRBD1 is a possible D gene (6 bases). Trimming stripped 5 bases from V and 6 bases from J, with 14 bases between. The CDR3 is 13 residues long. The germline CDR1 and CDR2 sequences are PRHDT and FYEKMQ (reference sequence).

The chain couples TRBV27 to TRBJ2-7; D might be TRBD1 or TRBD2, each matching 5 bases. V was trimmed by 5 bases and J by 2 bases, leaving 16 bases between them. Germline V gene data show CDR1 as MNHEY and CDR2 as SMNVEV (reference sequence). CDR3 size: 15 residues. The CDR3 protein is CASSTEIGATYEQYF. The DNA of the CDR3 is TGTGCCAGCAGTACGGAAATCGGGGCCACCTACGAGCAGTACTTC.

The J gene is TRBJ2-6, the V gene TRBV30; D gene uncertain. The CDR3 covers 14 residues. The V end was cut by 3 bases, the J end by 0 bases, with 6 bases between. The V gene's germline CDR1 is GTSNPN and CDR2 SVGIG (reference sequence). The CDR3 DNA sequence: TGTGCCTGGAGCCACTTCTCTGGGGCCAACGTCCTGACTTTC. Translating it yields CAWSHFSGANVLTF.

The chain carries TRBV7-8 and TRBJ2-7; D is possibly TRBD1 (5 bases). Germline V gene lookup returns CDR1 SGHVS and CDR2 FQNEAQ. CDR3 length: 16 residues. Trimming removed 1 base at V and 3 bases at J, with 16 bases between. CDR3 sequence: CASSLGGSLGNYEQYF. CDR3 in DNA: TGTGCCAGCAGCTTAGGGGGCAGTCTGGGTAACTACGAGCAGTACTTC. Using reference TRBV7-8 and TRBJ2-7 for the parts outside the CDR3, the full variable domain is GAGVSQSPRYKVAKRGQDVALRCDPISGHVSLFWYQQALGQGPEFLTYFQNEAQLDKSGLPSDRFFAERPEGSVSTLKIQRTQQEDSAVYLCASSLGGSLGNYEQYFGPGTRLTVT.

The V gene is TRBV30, the J gene TRBJ1-5; no reliable D call. The germline gives CDR1 GTSNPN, CDR2 SVGIG (reference sequence). V lost 2 bases, J lost 2 bases, and 7 bases lay in between. CDR3 size: 13 residues. The CDR3 is CAWSTSGNQPQHF. The DNA of the CDR3 is TGTGCCTGGAGTACTTCCGGCAATCAGCCCCAGCATTTT.